Listed here are 4 T cell receptor beta chains from one sample, sequenced in a study of T cell responses to AZD1222 COVID-19 vaccine. TCRdb's copy holds only in-frame clones and misses some; the assay was immunoSEQ multiplex PCR. The sample carries about 140,000 clones, 85% to 90% recorded once. Sample: peripheral blood, taken on day 0 of AZD1222 vaccination. The receptors originated from an adult in good health.

V and J are TRBV6-5 and TRBJ1-5; the match to TRBD1 covers 10 bases. The germline V gene has CDR1 MNHEY and CDR2 SVGAGI. The CDR3 contains 14 residues. V shed 6 bases and J 2 bases; nucleotides not matched to a gene: 1. CDR3 sequence reads: CASRGTGGNQPQHF. The DNA for the CDR3 is TGTGCCAGCAGGGGGACAGGGGGCAATCAGCCCCAGCATTTT.

V is TRBV11-2 and J is TRBJ1-6; D is undetermined. Germline CDR1 and CDR2: SGHAT and FQNNGV. V shed 1 base and J shed 9 bases, with 10 bases lying between them. CDR3 length: 14 residues. The CDR3, as DNA: TGTGCCAGCAGCTTAGCTGTGTTCGGTTCACCCCTCCACTTT. Its protein is CASSLAVFGSPLHF.

The chain combines TRBV6-5 with TRBJ1-5, with D possibly being TRBD1 (5 bases). The CDR3 contains 15 residues. V was clipped by 6 bases and J by 2 bases, with 14 bases between them. Germline lookup yields CDR1 MNHEY and CDR2 SVGAGI. The CDR3 here is CASRTGTGGNQPQHF. DNA for the CDR3: TGTGCCAGCAGAACCGGGACGGGGGGCAATCAGCCCCAGCATTTT.

This sequence joins TRBV9 and TRBJ1-1, with 7 bases lining up with TRBD1. CDR3 length: 15 residues. The germline V gene encodes CDR1 SGDLS and CDR2 YYNGEE. With V trimmed by 3 bases and J by 4 bases, 9 bases remained unmatched. CDR3 amino acids: CASSATTGVGTEAFF. CDR3 in DNA: TGTGCCAGCAGCGCGACAACAGGGGTTGGCACTGAAGCTTTCTTT.